This T cell receptor (beta chain) was captured in a study of T cells after yellow fever vaccination. The CDR3 runs to 15 residues. The V end lost 2 bases, the J end lost 5 bases, and 12 bases lay between the germline ends. The germline V gene encodes CDR1 SGHTA and CDR2 FQGNSA. In its sample, this clonotype was seen many times. Each CDR3 protein gets one entry after TCRdb re-called the 5' RACE reads with MiXCR. The sample shows about 350,000 distinct CDR3 sequences, about 9.9% of them seen only once. The rearrangement joins TRBV7-2 to TRBJ2-2; D may be TRBD1 or TRBD2 (6 bases each). The input for sequencing was PBMCs, taken on the day of the first yellow fever vaccination. The TCR comes from a man younger than 35 who received the YFV17D yellow fever vaccine. The CDR3 sequence is CASSLFQGGTGELFF. The CDR3 DNA follows: TGTGCCAGCAGCTTATTCCAAGGGGGGACCGGGGAGCTGTTTTTT. The full variable domain, in which reference TRBV7-2 and TRBJ2-2 provide the parts outside the CDR3, is GAGVSQSPSNKVTEKGKDVELRCDPISGHTALYWYRQSLGQGLEFLIYFQGNSAPDKSGLPSDRFSAERTGGSVSTLTIQRTQQEDSAVYLCASSLFQGGTGELFFGEGSRLTVL.